Below, 9 T cell receptor beta chains from the same sample are listed, as sequenced in a study of OX40 agonist ivuxolimab in advanced cancers. Using immunoSEQ multiplex PCR, the repertoire was profiled, and TCRdb retains in-frame clones only, with some absent. The data contain more than 70,000 clones, approximately 86% of them seen just once; the ten biggest clones take up roughly 2%. Source: CD4+ or CD8+ T cells sorted from blood, taken in a trial of the OX40 agonist ivuxolimab. The receptors stem from an adult with an advanced solid tumor such as melanoma, head and neck, liver or kidney cancer.

The chain employs TRBV5-6 and TRBJ1-3; no clear D. V lost 0 bases and J 4 bases, leaving 14 bases between the germline ends. This CDR3 contains 16 residues. Germline V CDR1 and CDR2: SGHDT, YYEEEE. The CDR3 sequence is CASSLGRPSGGNTIYF. The CDR3 nucleotides read TGTGCCAGCAGCTTGGGGAGGCCGAGTGGGGGAAACACCATATATTTT.

The chain joins TRBV19 to TRBJ1-5; perhaps TRBD1 as D (6 bases). Germline loops: CDR1 LNHDA, CDR2 SQIVND (reference sequence). The V end was cut by 6 bases, the J end by 6 bases, with 15 bases between. The CDR3 is made up of 14 amino acids. The CDR3 DNA follows: TGTGCCAGTAGACTGGGAGGACAGAGTCAGCCCCAGCATTTT. It codes for CASRLGGQSQPQHF.

This clone was observed a few times. V is TRBV28 and J is TRBJ1-1; a possible D gene is TRBD1 (6 bases). The length of the CDR3 is 13 residues. Germline CDR1 and CDR2: MDHEN and SYDVKM. Trimming shortened V by 7 bases and J by 5 bases, and 14 bases separated the two germline ends. CDR3 DNA: TGTGCCAGCATCCAACAGGGCCGGACTGAAGCTTTCTTT. This sequence encodes CASIQQGRTEAFF.

This chain links TRBV4-3 with TRBJ1-1; 8 bases are shared with TRBD1. The V segment lost 4 bases and the J segment 8 bases; nucleotides outside the gene matches: 12. The germline V gene has CDR1 LGHNA and CDR2 YSLEER. This CDR3 is 15 amino acids long. The chain's CDR3 is CASSPRQGSILEAFF. DNA of the CDR3: TGCGCCAGCAGCCCCAGACAGGGGTCTATATTAGAAGCTTTCTTT.

CDR3 in amino acids: CAIRGGFSGYTF. The CDR3 DNA reads TGTGCCATCCGGGGAGGGTTCTCGGGCTACACCTTC. The gene calls are TRBV28 and TRBJ1-2, with no clear D. This CDR3 has 12 amino acids. V was cut by 10 bases and J by 8 bases, with 17 bases left in between. The V gene's germline CDR1 is MDHEN and CDR2 SYDVKM.

V and J are TRBV19 and TRBJ1-4; tentatively, D is TRBD1 (6 bases). The CDR3 extends over 18 amino acids. The V gene lost 5 bases and the J gene lost 4 bases, with 23 bases spanning the gap. Germline CDR1 LNHDA, CDR2 SQIVND (reference sequence). The CDR3 reads CASSPETTGLHGNEKLFF. The CDR3 DNA is TGTGCCAGTAGTCCGGAGACGACAGGACTTCATGGTAATGAAAAACTGTTTTTT.

This rearrangement joins TRBV7-9 to TRBJ1-1, with D possibly being TRBD1 (5 bases). The CDR3 consists of 13 residues. Trimming shortened V by 5 bases and J by 1 base, and 8 bases separated the two germline ends. The germline gives CDR1 SEHNR, CDR2 FQNEAQ (reference sequence). The CDR3 loop is CASSPGGNTEAFF. DNA for the CDR3: TGTGCCAGCAGCCCGGGGGGGAACACTGAAGCTTTCTTT. The whole variable domain, remainder taken from reference TRBV7-9 and TRBJ1-1, is DTGVSQNPRHKITKRGQNVTFRCDPISEHNRLYWYRQTLGQGPEFLTYFQNEAQLEKSRLLSDRFSAERPKGSFSTLEIQRTEQGDSAMYLCASSPGGNTEAFFGQGTRLTVV.

The chain employs TRBV9 and TRBJ2-5, with TRBD2 matching over 7 bases. J was trimmed by 7 bases and V by 4 bases; bases with no gene match: 4. CDR3 length: 12 residues. Looked up from germline, CDR1 is SGDLS and CDR2 is YYNGEE. CDR3 in amino acids: CASSPPGGTQYF. The CDR3, as DNA: TGTGCCAGCAGCCCCCCGGGGGGGACCCAGTACTTC.

The V gene is TRBV7-8, the J gene TRBJ1-1; 8 bases are shared with TRBD1. The CDR3 is 14 amino acids. The germline V gene encodes CDR1 SGHVS and CDR2 FQNEAQ. With V trimmed by 5 bases and J by 3 bases, 5 bases remained unmatched. The DNA for the CDR3 is TGTGCCAGCAGCCCTCTACAGGGGGACACTGAAGCTTTCTTT. It yields the protein CASSPLQGDTEAFF. The complete variable domain, with remaining parts taken from reference TRBV7-8 and TRBJ1-1, reads GAGVSQSPRYKVAKRGQDVALRCDPISGHVSLFWYQQALGQGPEFLTYFQNEAQLDKSGLPSDRFFAERPEGSVSTLKIQRTQQEDSAVYLCASSPLQGDTEAFFGQGTRLTVV.